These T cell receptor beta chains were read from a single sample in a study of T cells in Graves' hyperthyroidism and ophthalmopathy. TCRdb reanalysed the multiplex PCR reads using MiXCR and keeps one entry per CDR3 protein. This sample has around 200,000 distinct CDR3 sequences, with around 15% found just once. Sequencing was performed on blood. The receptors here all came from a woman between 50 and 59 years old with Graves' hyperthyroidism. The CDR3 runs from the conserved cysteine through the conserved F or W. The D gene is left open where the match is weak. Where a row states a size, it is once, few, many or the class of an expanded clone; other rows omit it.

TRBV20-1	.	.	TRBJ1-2	TGCAGTGCTAGAGGTCACCACTATGGCTACACCTTC	CSARGHHYGYTF
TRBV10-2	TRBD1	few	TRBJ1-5	TGCGCCAGCAGTCCAGACAGGGTTTATCAGCCCCAGCATTTT	CASSPDRVYQPQHF
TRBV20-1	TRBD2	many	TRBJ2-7	TGCAGTGCTATCCGACTAGCGGGGGGATCCTACGAGCAGTACTTC	CSAIRLAGGSYEQYF
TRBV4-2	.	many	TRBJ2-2	TGTGCCAGCAGCCACGGACTTCAAGGAACCGGGGAGCTGTTTTTT	CASSHGLQGTGELFF
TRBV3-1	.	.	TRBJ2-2	TGTGCCAGCAGCCGAAGGACAGACACCGGGGAGCTGTTTTTT	CASSRRTDTGELFF
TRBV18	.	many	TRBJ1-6	TGTGCCAGCTCACCACGTTCACAGGAGAATTCACCCCTCCACTTT	CASSPRSQENSPLHF
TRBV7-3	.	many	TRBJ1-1	TGTGCCAGCAGCTCGGGGGACCCGAACACTGAAGCTTTCTTT	CASSSGDPNTEAFF
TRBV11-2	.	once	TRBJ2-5	TGTGCCAGCAGCTTAGATTTCGACCCCGGGACCCAGTACTTC	CASSLDFDPGTQYF
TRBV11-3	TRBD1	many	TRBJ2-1	TGTGCCAGCAGCTGGGACAGGTACAATGAGCAGTTCTTC	CASSWDRYNEQFF
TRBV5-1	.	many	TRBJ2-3	TGCGCCAGCAGCTTGCACACAGATACGCAGTATTTT	CASSLHTDTQYF
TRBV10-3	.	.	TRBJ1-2	TGTGCCATCAGTGAAGGTCCGCGCTATGGCTACACCTTC	CAISEGPRYGYTF
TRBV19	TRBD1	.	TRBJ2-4	TGTGCCAGTAGTGAAGGGACAGGGGGAGCCAAAAACATTCAGTACTTC	CASSEGTGGAKNIQYF
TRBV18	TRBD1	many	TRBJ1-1	TGTGCCAGCTCACCACTCGGACAGGGAGGGGACACTGAAGCTTTCTTT	CASSPLGQGGDTEAFF
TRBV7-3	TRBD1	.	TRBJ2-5	TGTGCCAGCAGCCTAACCGGACAGGGGGCGCCTAGAGAGACCCAGTACTTC	CASSLTGQGAPRETQYF
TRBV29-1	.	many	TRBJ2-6	TGCAGCGTTCGAAAGGCAGGGCCCTTATCTGGGGCCAACGTCCTGACTTTC	CSVRKAGPLSGANVLTF
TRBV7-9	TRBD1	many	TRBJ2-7	TGTGCCAGCAGCTTTTTTGGGACAGCCCCCTCCGAGCAGTACTTC	CASSFFGTAPSEQYF
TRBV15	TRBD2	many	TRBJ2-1	TGTGCCACCAGCAGAGATCGGAGTAGCGGGGGCGGCTGGAGTGAGCAGTTCTTC	CATSRDRSSGGGWSEQFF
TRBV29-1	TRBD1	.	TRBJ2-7	TGCAGCGTTGACGGGACAGGGGTCGTAGAGCAGTACTTC	CSVDGTGVVEQYF
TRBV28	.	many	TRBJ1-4	TGTGCCAGCAGTTCTCCCAGGGTGGGGGAAAAACTGTTTTTT	CASSSPRVGEKLFF
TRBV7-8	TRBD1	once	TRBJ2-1	TGTGCCAGCAGCCAGGGACAGGGAGTTTACAATGAGCAGTTCTTC	CASSQGQGVYNEQFF
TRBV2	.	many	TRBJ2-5	TGTGCCAGCAGTTCCGGGCTCCAAGAGACCCAGTACTTC	CASSSGLQETQYF
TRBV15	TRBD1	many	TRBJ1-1	TGTGCCACCAGCGGGACAGGGAAAGCTTTCTTT	CATSGTGKAFF
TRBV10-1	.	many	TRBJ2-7	TGCGCCAGCAGGAGGTTTTTTTGCCCTGCCTTTTCCTACGAGCAGTACTTC	CASRRFFCPAFSYEQYF
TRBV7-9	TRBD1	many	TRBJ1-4	TGTGCCAGCAGCCACGGGACAGGGAATGAAAAACTGTTTTTT	CASSHGTGNEKLFF
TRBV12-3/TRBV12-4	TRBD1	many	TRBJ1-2	TGTGCCAGCAGTTCCGAAACTATAACAGGGGTCCCCTCAGATGGCTACACCTTC	CASSSETITGVPSDGYTF
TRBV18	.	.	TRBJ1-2	TGTGCCAGCTCACCAACGATGGAGGGGGCTAACTATGGCTACACCTTC	CASSPTMEGANYGYTF
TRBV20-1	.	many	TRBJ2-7	TGCAGTGCCGCCGCTCCCACCTACGAGCAGTACTTC	CSAAAPTYEQYF
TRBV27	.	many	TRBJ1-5	TGTGCCAGCAGTTTCACCGGAGGTCAGCCCCAGCATTTT	CASSFTGGQPQHF
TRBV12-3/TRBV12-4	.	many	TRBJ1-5	TGTGCCAGCAGTTTCCCCAGGGTTAATCAGCCCCAGCATTTT	CASSFPRVNQPQHF
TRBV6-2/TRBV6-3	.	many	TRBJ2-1	TGTGCCAGCAGCCTCGACGGGGACAATGAGCAGTTCTTC	CASSLDGDNEQFF
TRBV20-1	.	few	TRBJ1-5	TGCAGTGCTAGAGAGGGGCATAGCAATCAGCCCCAGCATTTT	CSAREGHSNQPQHF
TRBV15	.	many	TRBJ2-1	TGTGCCACCAGCAGAGATCCCGCAGGGACTGAGCAGTTCTTC	CATSRDPAGTEQFF
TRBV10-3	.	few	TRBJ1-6	TGTGCCACCCAAAGCCTCGGGCAGGATAATTCACCCCTCCACTTT	CATQSLGQDNSPLHF
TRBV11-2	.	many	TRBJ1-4	TGTGCCAGCAGCCGGGTATACCGCGAAAAACTGTTTTTT	CASSRVYREKLFF
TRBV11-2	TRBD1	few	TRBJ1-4	TGTGCCAGCAGCCCAAGGGGGCATGAAAAACTGTTTTTT	CASSPRGHEKLFF
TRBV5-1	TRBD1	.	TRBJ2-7	TGCGCCAGCAGCTTGGGGACAGGGGCATACGAGCAGTACTTC	CASSLGTGAYEQYF
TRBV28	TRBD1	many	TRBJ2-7	TGTGCCAGCAGTCCATGGGGGCCAGGGGGCGAGCAGTACTTC	CASSPWGPGGEQYF
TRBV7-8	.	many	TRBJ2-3	TGTGCCAGCAGCTTATGGGCCAGGACAGATACGCAGTATTTT	CASSLWARTDTQYF
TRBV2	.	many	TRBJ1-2	TGTGCCAGCAGCACCGGGGGGGTGAACGGAGCTAACTATGGCTACACCTTC	CASSTGGVNGANYGYTF
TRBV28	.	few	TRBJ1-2	TGTGCCAGCAGTGTTCTTTGGAGGAACTATGGCTACACCTTC	CASSVLWRNYGYTF
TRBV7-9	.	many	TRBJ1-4	TGTGCCAGCAGCCCGAGGGGAGTCGCTCTCGGCGAAAAACTGTTTTTT	CASSPRGVALGEKLFF
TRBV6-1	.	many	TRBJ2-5	TGTGCCAGCAGCCGGGGAGGAAGCCAAGAGACCCAGTACTTC	CASSRGGSQETQYF